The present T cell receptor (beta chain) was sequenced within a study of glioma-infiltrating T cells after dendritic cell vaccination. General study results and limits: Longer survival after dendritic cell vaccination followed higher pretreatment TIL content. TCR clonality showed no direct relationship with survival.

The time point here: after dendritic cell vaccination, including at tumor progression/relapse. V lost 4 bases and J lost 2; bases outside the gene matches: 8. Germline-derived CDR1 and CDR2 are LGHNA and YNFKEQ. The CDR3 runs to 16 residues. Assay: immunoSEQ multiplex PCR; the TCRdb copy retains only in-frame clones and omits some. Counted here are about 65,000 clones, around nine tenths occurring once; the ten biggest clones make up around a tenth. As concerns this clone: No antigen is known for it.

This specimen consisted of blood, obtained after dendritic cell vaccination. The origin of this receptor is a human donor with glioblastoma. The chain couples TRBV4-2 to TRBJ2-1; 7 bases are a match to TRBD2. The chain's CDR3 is CASSPQPSGTYNEQFF. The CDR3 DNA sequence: TGTGCCAGCAGCCCCCAGCCGAGCGGGACCTACAATGAGCAGTTCTTC.